The 17 T cell receptor beta chains reported below all come from one sample, sequenced in a study of T cells expressing NK-cell markers. TCRdb reprocessed the 5' RACE reads and stores each CDR3 protein as one record, lacking DNA. The clone table shows about 30,000 distinct CDR3 sequences, with the ten largest holding 50% to 75%. Sequencing was done on a sample of blood T cells: a sorted CD56 or NKG2C T cell subset, CD4+ or CD8+ T cells, or bulk PBMC T cells (not recorded which). These receptors all come from a woman aged 18 to 75 in good health.

CDR3 protein: CASRPRGLDGELFF. The chain combines TRBV25-1 with TRBJ2-2; checking the TCRdb D call of TRBD1 is not possible without DNA. There are 14 residues in the CDR3. From germline, CDR1 is MGHDK and CDR2 SYGVNS.

The chain combines TRBV7-6 with TRBJ2-7; TCRdb's D call of TRBD2 is untestable without DNA. The CDR3 sequence is 17 residues long. The germline CDR1 and CDR2 sequences are SGHVS and FNYEAQ. The CDR3 spells CASSTISPAGPSYEQYF.

The chain recombines TRBV28 with TRBJ2-7. Germline assignment: CDR1 MDHEN and CDR2 SYDVKM. CDR3 length equals 13 residues. This CDR3 reads CASSLGYPYEQYF. Based on the CDR3 plus reference TRBV28 and TRBJ2-7, the full variable domain is DVKVTQSSRYLVKRTGEKVFLECVQDMDHENMFWYRQDPGLGLRLIYFSYDVKMKEKGDIPEGYSVSREKKERFSLILESASTNQTSMYLCASSLGYPYEQYFGPGTRLTVT.

V and J are TRBV7-9 and TRBJ1-2; the TCRdb D gene call, TRBD1, has no DNA to confirm it. Germline V CDR1 and CDR2: SEHNR, FQNEAQ (reference sequence). CDR3 length equals 15 residues. CDR3 in amino acids: CASSLGTGGMVGYTF.

J is TRBJ1-5 and V is TRBV11-1; TCRdb's assignment of TRBD1 cannot be checked, as there is no DNA. The CDR3 runs 18 residues. Germline lookup yields CDR1 SGHAT and CDR2 FQDESV (reference sequence). CDR3 protein: CASSLVGTGANSNQPQHF.

This chain connects TRBV7-8 to TRBJ2-1. Germline CDR1 reads SGHVS; CDR2 reads FQNEAQ. The CDR3 covers 15 residues. The CDR3 sequence is CASSLARRSYNEQFF.

The V gene is TRBV21-1, the J gene TRBJ1-5; TCRdb indicates TRBD1, and absent DNA this call remains unverified. TRBV21-1 is an annotated pseudogene. There are 17 residues in the CDR3. CDR3 protein: CASSKASPGGGHQPQHF.

The chain joins TRBV7-6 to TRBJ2-5; without DNA, the TCRdb call of TRBD2 cannot be checked. The CDR3 has 16 residues. The V gene's germline CDR1 is SGHVS and CDR2 FNYEAQ. CDR3 in amino acids: CASRPLAGTTKETQYF.

V gene TRBV12-3 or TRBV12-4 combines with J gene TRBJ2-7; the D gene TCRdb calls, TRBD2, cannot be checked with no DNA. This CDR3 contains 13 residues. The CDR3 loop reads CASSPNSGYEQYF.

The V call is TRBV29-1, the J call TRBJ2-2. Germline values: CDR1 SQVTM, CDR2 ANQGSEA. The CDR3 sequence is 17 residues long. The CDR3 region is CSVGSDLGKKNTGELFF.

V usage is TRBV11-2 and J usage is TRBJ2-7; absent DNA, TCRdb's TRBD1 call cannot be checked. This CDR3 contains 14 residues. Germline CDR1 and CDR2: SGHAT and FQNNGV. The CDR3 region is CASSLGDRGHEQYF.

The chain combines TRBV2 with TRBJ2-7; the TRBD2 assignment by TCRdb is unverifiable without DNA. This CDR3 comprises 13 residues. Germline V gives CDR1 SNHLY, CDR2 FYNNEI. This chain's CDR3 is CASRGVAGYEQYF.

The chain has TRBV7-6 and TRBJ1-5; lacking DNA, the TRBD1 call made by TCRdb goes unchecked. CDR3 length: 16 residues. Germline V CDR1 and CDR2: SGHVS, FNYEAQ. This CDR3 is CASSQSDRDSNQPQHF.

The V gene is TRBV7-9, the J gene TRBJ2-3; TCRdb selects TRBD2, and the lack of DNA leaves this call unchecked. The CDR3 has 15 residues. CDR1 and CDR2 from the germline V gene are SEHNR and FQNEAQ (reference sequence). The CDR3 here is CASSSSSGGTDTQYF. The variable domain in full, completed from reference TRBV7-9 and TRBJ2-3, reads DTGVSQNPRHKITKRGQNVTFRCDPISEHNRLYWYRQTLGQGPEFLTYFQNEAQLEKSRLLSDRFSAERPKGSFSTLEIQRTEQGDSAMYLCASSSSSGGTDTQYFGPGTRLTVL.

The genes are TRBV24-1 and TRBJ2-1; as DNA is missing, the TRBD2 call by TCRdb cannot be tested. Germline CDR1 KGHDR, CDR2 SFDVKD. This CDR3 is 15 amino acids long. The CDR3 region is CATSERGNLYNEQFF.

This chain joins TRBV24-1 and TRBJ2-3; TCRdb's assignment of TRBD2 cannot be checked, as there is no DNA. Germline assignment: CDR1 KGHDR and CDR2 SFDVKD. The CDR3 sequence is 16 residues long. CDR3 sequence reads: CATSDSQRGKTDTQYF.

The rearrangement uses TRBV2 and TRBJ2-2; the TCRdb call, TRBD2, lacks DNA for checking. The CDR3 runs to 16 residues. Germline-derived CDR1 and CDR2 are SNHLY and FYNNEI. CDR3 region: CASSDGTSGRSGELFF.